Each of the 5 T cell receptor beta chains below was sequenced from the same sample in a study of blood T cell repertoires in COVID-19. Measured with immunoSEQ multiplex PCR; TCRdb has only the in-frame clones, and not every one. The sample consists of about 200,000 clones, around 85% of them appearing once. Sequencing was done on a sample of peripheral blood. These TCRs come from a woman in her seventies with acute or convalescent COVID-19.

This rearrangement joins TRBV5-4 to TRBJ1-1; D unresolved. Germline CDR1 and CDR2: SGHNT and YYREEE (reference sequence). This CDR3 spans 12 amino acids. Trimming left V 3 bases short and J 6 bases short, with 9 bases between. Written as DNA, the CDR3 is TGTGCCAGCAGCTGGGTGGACTCTGAAGCTTTCTTT. This encodes CASSWVDSEAFF. Together with reference TRBV5-4 and TRBJ1-1, the CDR3 gives the full variable domain: ETGVTQSPTHLIKTRGQQVTLRCSSQSGHNTVSWYQQALGQGPQFIFQYYREEENGRGNFPPRFSGLQFPNYSSELNVNALELDDSALYLCASSWVDSEAFFGQGTRLTVV.

The chain is built from TRBV5-4 and TRBJ1-4, with unresolved D. From germline, CDR1 is SGHNT and CDR2 YYREEE (reference sequence). The V end lost 4 bases, the J end lost 8 bases, and 18 bases lay between the germline ends. This CDR3 region has 15 residues. The CDR3 is CASSMTGPSGEKLFF. As DNA, the CDR3 is TGTGCCAGCAGCATGACCGGGCCCAGCGGGGAAAAACTGTTTTTT.

V usage is TRBV2 and J usage is TRBJ2-3, with D perhaps TRBD2 (6 bases). The CDR3 length is 13 residues. Germline CDR1 and CDR2: SNHLY and FYNNEI. V was clipped by 11 bases and J by 5 bases, with 17 bases between them. CDR3 residues: CAALSWREDTQYF. CDR3 bases: TGTGCCGCCCTGTCATGGAGGGAAGATACGCAGTATTTT.

The rearrangement uses TRBV5-1 and TRBJ2-3, with TRBD2 matching over 9 bases. V shed 3 bases and J 4 bases; nucleotides not matched to a gene: 3. Germline CDR1 SGHRS, CDR2 YFSETQ. This CDR3 region has 14 residues. The CDR3 loop reads CASSYGLAPDTQYF. The CDR3 bases are TGCGCCAGCAGCTATGGACTAGCGCCAGATACGCAGTATTTT.

This clone was found once. This chain uses TRBV11-2 with TRBJ1-2; no definite D call. Deletions cut 5 bases from V and 4 bases from J, with 14 bases between. Germline assignment: CDR1 SGHAT and CDR2 FQNNGV. The CDR3 loop spans 14 amino acids. The CDR3 loop reads CASSELRNPYGYTF. CDR3 DNA: TGTGCCAGCAGCGAACTCAGGAATCCCTATGGCTACACCTTC.